A single sample gave rise to the 27 T cell receptor beta chains below, sequenced in a study of vaccination and CD4 T cells after COVID-19. Oncomine TCR Beta short-read sequencing was applied to DNA from cultured CD4+ T cells. TCRdb passed the PCR reads through MiXCR, listing each CDR3 protein once. The profile covers roughly 9,800 distinct CDR3 sequences, with almost 60% appearing a single time and roughly 16% taken by the ten largest. No antigen has been identified for these receptors. The treatment denotes: approximately nine-day PBMC culture with coronavirus spike peptide pools or control peptides (ViraFEST assay). Sequencing was done on a sample of CD4+ T cells from blood, cultured in vitro. The origin of the receptors is a human donor who had recovered from COVID-19.

The chain recombines TRBV30 with TRBJ1-2, with 7 bases matching TRBD1. This CDR3 is built from 15 residues. Germline trimming cut 0 bases from V and 5 bases from J; bases unmatched to any gene: 9. Germline CDR1 reads GTSNPN; CDR2 reads SVGIG (reference sequence). The CDR3 loop is CAWSVPGGREYGYTF. CDR3 nucleotide sequence: TGTGCCTGGAGTGTACCAGGGGGGAGGGAGTATGGCTACACCTTC.

The chain links TRBV24-1 to TRBJ2-1; D gene unclear. CDR3 length equals 12 residues. V lost 8 bases and J lost 4, with 8 bases in between. Germline values: CDR1 KGHDR, CDR2 SFDVKD. The CDR3 region has the DNA TGTGCCACCACCCCCCCGTACAATGAGCAGTTCTTC. Encoded protein: CATTPPYNEQFF.

The rearrangement links TRBV20-1 to TRBJ1-5, with D perhaps matching TRBD1 (5 bases). There are 14 residues in the CDR3. The germline gives CDR1 DFQATT, CDR2 SNEGSKA (reference sequence). Deletions cut 7 bases from V and 1 base from J, with 14 bases between. The CDR3 region has the DNA TGCAGTGGCCGCAGGGCGGGAAGCAATCAGCCCCAGCATTTT. It translates to CSGRRAGSNQPQHF.

This clonotype was seen more than once but under ten times. The V gene is TRBV20-1, the J gene TRBJ1-5; D call uncertain. This CDR3 contains 12 residues. Germline V gene lookup returns CDR1 DFQATT and CDR2 SNEGSKA (reference sequence). The V gene lost 2 bases and the J gene lost 3 bases, with 5 bases spanning the gap. This CDR3 is CSARNHNQPQHF. The CDR3 DNA reads as TGCAGTGCTAGAAACCACAATCAGCCCCAGCATTTT.

CDR3 nucleotides: TGTGCCAGCAGCTTAGCTTACAACGTAGGCACAGATACGCAGTATTTT. This translates into CASSLAYNVGTDTQYF. This sequence joins TRBV7-2 and TRBJ2-3, with D unresolved. The ends were cut back, 0 bases at V and 1 base at J, with 11 bases in the middle. The CDR3 consists of 16 residues. The germline V gene encodes CDR1 SGHTA and CDR2 FQGNSA.

This clonotype was seen a handful of times. The chain carries TRBV27 and TRBJ2-2, with 7 bases identical to TRBD1. Germline V gives CDR1 MNHEY, CDR2 SMNVEV (reference sequence). V lost 5 bases, J lost 1 base, and 16 bases stayed unmatched. This CDR3 region has 19 residues. CDR3 amino acids: CASSRPGQTKILNTGELFF. The CDR3 region has the DNA TGTGCCAGCAGTCGACCGGGACAGACCAAAATTTTGAACACCGGGGAGCTGTTTTTT.

This chain links TRBV24-1 with TRBJ2-3; D unclear. Germline V gene lookup returns CDR1 KGHDR and CDR2 SFDVKD. The CDR3 runs to 16 residues. Trimming removed 1 base from V and 3 bases from J, with 13 bases in between. Written as DNA, the CDR3 is TGTGCCACCAGTGATTTTGGATTCCAGAAGACAGATACGCAGTATTTT. This codes for CATSDFGFQKTDTQYF.

The chain is built from TRBV19 and TRBJ1-1, with no clear D. V was cut by 3 bases and J by 3 bases, with 8 bases left in between. Germline V gene data show CDR1 as LNHDA and CDR2 as SQIVND (reference sequence). This CDR3 is 13 amino acids long. The CDR3: CASSISLDTEAFF. Here the CDR3 DNA reads TGTGCCAGTAGTATCAGTCTCGACACTGAAGCTTTCTTT.

V is TRBV7-2 and J is TRBJ1-1; D is uncertain. V shed 7 bases and J shed 1 base, with 10 bases lying between them. CDR1 and CDR2 (germline): SGHTA, FQGNSA. This CDR3 comprises 13 residues. The CDR3 DNA follows: TGTGCCAGCACCCCCCGTAGGAACACTGAAGCTTTCTTT. It yields the protein CASTPRRNTEAFF.

This clonotype was detected only a few times. The rearrangement uses TRBV15 and TRBJ2-5; D unclear. The V end lost 0 bases, the J end lost 6 bases, and 17 bases lay between the germline ends. CDR1 is LNHNV and CDR2 is YYDKDF in the germline V gene (reference sequence). There are 16 residues in the CDR3. The CDR3 is CATSRDPLYTAQTQYF. CDR3 DNA: TGTGCCACCAGCAGAGATCCCCTTTACACCGCTCAGACCCAGTACTTC.

About this clonotype: It is unclear where the CDR3 begins or ends on the DNA, so no DNA is shown, and the CDR3 is as TCRdb lists it. The rearrangement uses TRBV7-5 and TRBJ1-2. TRBV7-5 is classified as a pseudogene. The CDR3 comprises 14 residues, both ends counted. CDR3: CISVPEARPDGYTF.

The genes are TRBV20-1 and TRBJ2-4, with D possibly being TRBD1 or TRBD2 (5 bases each). Germline values: CDR1 DFQATT, CDR2 SNEGSKA (reference sequence). CDR3 length: 15 residues. The V gene lost 6 bases and the J gene lost 0 bases, with 15 bases spanning the gap. For the CDR3, the DNA is TGCAGTGCAGGGGACCAGAAGAGAGCCAAAAACATTCAGTACTTC. Protein product: CSAGDQKRAKNIQYF.

V and J are TRBV6-1 and TRBJ2-1, with TRBD2 matching 8 bases. V trimming: 2 bases; J trimming: 9 bases; junction bases outside the gene matches: 6. The V gene's germline CDR1 is MNHNS and CDR2 SASEGT. CDR3 length: 14 residues. The chain's CDR3 is CASSEISGNFEQFF. For the CDR3, the DNA is TGTGCCAGCAGTGAAATTAGCGGGAACTTTGAGCAGTTCTTC.

The rearrangement uses TRBV19 and TRBJ1-2, with no clear D. V was cut by 3 bases and J by 1 base, with 12 bases left in between. This CDR3 contains 15 residues. Germline V gene data show CDR1 as LNHDA and CDR2 as SQIVND (reference sequence). CDR3 protein: CASSIDDAFNYGYTF. DNA for the CDR3: TGTGCCAGTAGTATTGACGATGCCTTTAACTATGGCTACACCTTC.

The chain has TRBV7-9 and TRBJ1-1; D is undetermined. Between the trimmed V and J ends, which lost 11 bases and 5 bases, there was a span of 21 bases. The CDR3 totals 14 residues. The germline CDR1 and CDR2 sequences are SEHNR and FQNEAQ (reference sequence). The CDR3 DNA follows: TGTGCCGGAAGGGTTGTCACCCGCGGGACTGAAGCTTTCTTT. Translation gives CAGRVVTRGTEAFF.

A few counts support this clonotype. This chain uses TRBV7-3 with TRBJ2-2; the D is unclear. CDR1 and CDR2 (germline): SGHTA, FQGTGA. This CDR3 contains 16 residues. The V gene lost 0 bases and the J gene lost 6 bases, with 14 bases spanning the gap. This CDR3 is CASSLTVGARPGELFF. The CDR3 bases are TGTGCCAGCAGCTTAACGGTCGGTGCCCGGCCCGGGGAGCTGTTTTTT. Full variable domain (missing parts from reference TRBV7-3 and TRBJ2-2): GAGVSQTPSNKVTEKGKYVELRCDPISGHTALYWYRQSLGQGPEFLIYFQGTGAADDSGLPNDRFFAVRPEGSVSTLKIQRTERGDSAVYLCASSLTVGARPGELFFGEGSRLTVL.

The CDR3 sequence: CASRESGGSEQYF. Here the CDR3 DNA reads TGTGCCAGCAGAGAAAGCGGCGGTTCCGAGCAGTACTTC. This rearrangement joins TRBV28 to TRBJ2-7; tentatively, D is TRBD2 (5 bases). Germline V gene lookup returns CDR1 MDHEN and CDR2 SYDVKM. The CDR3 totals 13 residues. V lost 6 bases to trimming and J lost 6 bases, with 15 bases between them.

V usage is TRBV9 and J usage is TRBJ1-2; 11 bases map to TRBD1. Trimming took 3 bases from V and 6 from J; bases not matched to a gene: 7. The V gene's germline CDR1 is SGDLS and CDR2 YYNGEE. This CDR3 has 15 residues. Written as DNA, the CDR3 is TGTGCCAGCAGCGCCGGACAGGGGGCTTTTGATGGCTACACCTTC. Amino acid sequence: CASSAGQGAFDGYTF. Variable domain in full (rest from reference TRBV9 and TRBJ1-2): DSGVTQTPKHLITATGQRVTLRCSPRSGDLSVYWYQQSLDQGLQFLIQYYNGEERAKGNILERFSAQQFPDLHSELNLSSLELGDSALYFCASSAGQGAFDGYTFGSGTRLTVV.

The V gene is TRBV14, the J gene TRBJ2-5, with 7 bases identical to TRBD1. From germline, CDR1 is SGHDN and CDR2 FVKESK. V shed 4 bases, J shed 2 bases, and the junction held 10 bases outside the gene matches. The CDR3 spans 16 residues. CDR3 nucleotide sequence: TGTGCCAGCAGCCCAGCGACAGGGCCCCTTCAAGAGACCCAGTACTTC. Residues: CASSPATGPLQETQYF.

This clonotype appeared once. The chain has TRBV11-3 and TRBJ2-3, with D possibly being TRBD2 (6 bases). The CDR3 sequence is 14 residues long. V lost 1 base and J 3 bases, leaving 8 bases between the germline ends. The germline V gene encodes CDR1 SGHNT and CDR2 YENEEA. CDR3 sequence (DNA): TGTGCCAGCAGCTTAGTAGCGGCGACAGATACGCAGTATTTT. Its translation is CASSLVAATDTQYF.

This clonotype was recorded only once. V and J are TRBV18 and TRBJ2-7, with 11 bases aligning to TRBD1. The CDR3 has 16 amino acids. From germline, CDR1 is KGHSH and CDR2 LQKENI. V lost 0 bases, J lost 3 bases, and 4 bases stayed unmatched. The CDR3 sequence: CASSPPIGTGGYEQYF. CDR3 DNA: TGTGCCAGCTCACCACCGATCGGGACAGGGGGCTACGAGCAGTACTTC.

The chain employs TRBV7-6 and TRBJ1-1; D call uncertain. V lost 7 bases, J lost 1 base, and 10 bases lay in between. Germline CDR1 reads SGHVS; CDR2 reads FNYEAQ. This CDR3 contains 13 residues. The CDR3 DNA reads TGTGCCAGCACTGGGCACCAGAACACTGAAGCTTTCTTT. It yields the protein CASTGHQNTEAFF.

This clonotype appeared a single time. V usage is TRBV5-1 and J usage is TRBJ1-2; unclear D gene. Germline V lookup: CDR1 SGHRS, CDR2 YFSETQ. Trimming removed 0 bases at V and 8 bases at J, with 17 bases between. The CDR3 covers 15 residues. CDR3 protein: CASSLGSVGSGGYTF. For the CDR3, the DNA is TGCGCCAGCAGCTTGGGCTCAGTCGGTAGCGGGGGCTACACCTTC.

The gene calls are TRBV20-1 and TRBJ2-7, with D tentatively TRBD1 (5 bases). Germline V gene lookup returns CDR1 DFQATT and CDR2 SNEGSKA (reference sequence). The V end was cut by 1 base, the J end by 3 bases, with 13 bases between. This CDR3 is 14 amino acids long. CDR3 region: CSARGGSLLYEQYF. The CDR3 DNA reads TGCAGTGCTAGAGGGGGCTCCCTCCTCTACGAGCAGTACTTC.

The chain links TRBV19 to TRBJ1-2, with 7 bases lining up with TRBD1. The germline CDR1 and CDR2 sequences are LNHDA and SQIVND (reference sequence). The CDR3 has 14 amino acids. V lost 6 bases to trimming and J lost 3 bases; unmatched junction nucleotides: 7. The CDR3, as DNA: TGTGCCAGTAGACCACAGGGGCGACACTATGGCTACACCTTC. As protein: CASRPQGRHYGYTF.

CDR3 nucleotides: TGTGCTAGTGGTTTGGTCGGTGGAGATACGCAGTATTTT. It specifies CASGLVGGDTQYF. This chain uses TRBV12-5 with TRBJ2-3; D gene unclear. Per germline, CDR1 LGHNT and CDR2 FRNRAP. The CDR3 loop spans 13 amino acids. V shed 0 bases and J shed 5 bases, with 6 bases lying between them. The whole variable domain, remainder taken from reference TRBV12-5 and TRBJ2-3, is DARVTQTPRHKVTEMGQEVTMRCQPILGHNTVFWYRQTMMQGLELLAYFRNRAPLDDSGMPKDRFSAEMPDATLATLKIQPSEPRDSAVYFCASGLVGGDTQYFGPGTRLTVL.

J is TRBJ1-2 and V is TRBV6-1, with 7 bases identical to TRBD1. Trimming took 8 bases from V and 5 from J; bases not matched to a gene: 8. Germline V gene lookup returns CDR1 MNHNS and CDR2 SASEGT. The CDR3 extends over 13 amino acids. This CDR3 reads CASGGTVWYGYTF. CDR3 sequence (DNA): TGTGCCAGCGGTGGGACAGTTTGGTATGGCTACACCTTC.